This TCR beta chain emerged from a study of blood T cell repertoires in COVID-19 (dated by TCRdb to the early 2020s). In the study overall: Samples covering the acute and convalescent phases of COVID-19 were provided by collaborators in the United States, Italy and Spain. The prospective study material was composed of cDNA or gDNA derived from T cells, B-cell-depleted T cells, or PBMCs. Deeply sampled blood TCRbeta repertoires from subjects exposed to, actively infected with, or recovered from COVID-19 were included in the dataset. A freely available public database, intended as a resource for researchers studying the immune response to SARS-CoV-2, is where the repertoires were released. The samples were drawn from the first 160 participants of the ongoing ImmuneRACE study and from 1,254 subjects provided by 6 global collaborators. Nearly every sample came with metadata listing a de-identified subject ID, COVID-19 status, age in years and sex. Where available, HLA class I and class II types were obtained from metadata supplied by the sample provider rather than from assay-based typing. General conclusions and limits of the study: The amount of clinical and demographic metadata varied by source and participant and was provided uncurated.

A note on this clone: The specificity of this receptor is unknown. No per-base quality is available; no much larger clone lies one base away.

TCRbeta CDR3 regions were amplified from genomic DNA using the immunoSEQ Assay, a bias-controlled multiplex PCR. The paper's processing steps were these. Within the assay, amplification of reference gene primers was used to estimate how many nucleated cells each sample contained. To quantify the absolute abundance of each unique TCRbeta CDR3 rearrangement, sequence reads were collapsed and filtered. For each sample, productive Simpson clonality was calculated as the square root of Simpson's diversity index across productive rearrangements. The immuneACCESS repertoire file appears here via TCRdb, limited to in-frame rearrangements. These files lack a portion of the clones; in checked studies, under half of the deficit traces to unresolved V genes, and the cause of the others is not known. D and trimming come from the DNA, and the V and J calls and clone size come from that table. In this sample the table shows 150,000 to 180,000 clones, about four fifths of which occur a single time. Around 28% of the sample comes from the top ten.

The germline V gene (reference sequence) provides CDR1 WNHNN and CDR2 SYGVQD. The CDR3, cysteine through phenylalanine, is 13 amino acids long. Only the CDR3 DNA stays, 39 bases, in frame from base 1. At the junction V is shortened by 3 bases and J by 2 bases, with 6 bases in between. The collaborating institutions used their own protocols to collect whole blood in K2EDTA tubes. Collaborator samples were shipped for TCRbeta analysis as frozen whole blood, isolated PBMCs, or DNA extracted from either sample type. The TCR comes from a woman aged 55-69 years with acute or convalescent COVID-19. The sequenced sample was peripheral blood. The rearrangement joined TRBV10-1 to TRBJ2-3, with the D gene too uncertain to name. The nucleotide sequence is given as TGCGCCAGCAGTGAAAGAGACACAGATACGCAGTATTTT. Protein translation: CASSERDTDTQYF.